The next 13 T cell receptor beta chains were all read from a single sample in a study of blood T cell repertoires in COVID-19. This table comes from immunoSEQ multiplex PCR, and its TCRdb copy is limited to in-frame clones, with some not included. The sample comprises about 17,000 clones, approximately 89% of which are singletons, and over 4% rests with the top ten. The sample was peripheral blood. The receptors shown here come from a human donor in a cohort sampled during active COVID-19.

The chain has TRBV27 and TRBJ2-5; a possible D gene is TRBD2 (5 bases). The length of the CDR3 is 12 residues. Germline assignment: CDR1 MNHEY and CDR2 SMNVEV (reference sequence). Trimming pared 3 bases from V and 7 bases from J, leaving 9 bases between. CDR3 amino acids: CASSLGSGTQYF. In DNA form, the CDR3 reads TGTGCCAGCAGTTTGGGGAGTGGGACCCAGTACTTC.

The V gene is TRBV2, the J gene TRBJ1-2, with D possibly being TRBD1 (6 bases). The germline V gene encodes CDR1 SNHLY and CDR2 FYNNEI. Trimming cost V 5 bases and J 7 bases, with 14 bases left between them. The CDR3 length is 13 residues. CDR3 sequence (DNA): TGTGCCAGCAGTCCTAGCCAGGGGAGTGGCTACACCTTC. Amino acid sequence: CASSPSQGSGYTF. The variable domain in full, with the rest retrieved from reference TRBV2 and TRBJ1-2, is EPEVTQTPSHQVTQMGQEVILRCVPISNHLYFYWYRQILGQKVEFLVSFYNNEISEKSEIFDDQFSVERPDGSNFTLKIRSTKLEDSAMYFCASSPSQGSGYTFGSGTRLTVV.

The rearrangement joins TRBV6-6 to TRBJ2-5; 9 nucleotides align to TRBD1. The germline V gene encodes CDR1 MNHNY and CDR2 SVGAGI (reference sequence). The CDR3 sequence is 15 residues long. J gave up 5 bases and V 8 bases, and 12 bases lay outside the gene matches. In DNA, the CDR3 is TGTGCCAGCCGAAACCCGGGGACAGGGAAGGAGACCCAGTACTTC. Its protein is CASRNPGTGKETQYF.

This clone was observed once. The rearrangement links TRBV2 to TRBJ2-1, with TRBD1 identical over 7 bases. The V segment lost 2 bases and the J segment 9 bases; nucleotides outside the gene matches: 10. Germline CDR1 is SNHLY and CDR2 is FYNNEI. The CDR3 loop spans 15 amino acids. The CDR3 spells CASSEPTGRIAEQFF. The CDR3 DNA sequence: TGTGCCAGCAGTGAACCGACAGGGCGGATCGCTGAGCAGTTCTTC.

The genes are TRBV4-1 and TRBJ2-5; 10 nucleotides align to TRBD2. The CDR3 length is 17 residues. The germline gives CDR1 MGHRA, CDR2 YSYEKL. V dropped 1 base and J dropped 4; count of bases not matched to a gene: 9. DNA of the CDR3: TGCGCCAGCAGCCAAGGCTTCCCTAGCGGGAGAAGAGAGACCCAGTACTTC. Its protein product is CASSQGFPSGRRETQYF.

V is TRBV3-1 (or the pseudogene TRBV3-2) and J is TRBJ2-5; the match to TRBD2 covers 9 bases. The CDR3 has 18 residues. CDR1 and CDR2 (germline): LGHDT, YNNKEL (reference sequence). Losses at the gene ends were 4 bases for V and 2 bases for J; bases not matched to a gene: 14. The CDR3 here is CASSRFRGSGRVQETQYF. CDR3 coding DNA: TGTGCCAGCAGCCGTTTCCGTGGTAGCGGGAGAGTTCAAGAGACCCAGTACTTC.

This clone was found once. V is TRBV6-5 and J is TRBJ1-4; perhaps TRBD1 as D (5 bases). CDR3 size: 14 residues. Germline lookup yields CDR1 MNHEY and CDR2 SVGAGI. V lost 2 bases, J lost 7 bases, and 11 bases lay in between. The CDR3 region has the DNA TGTGCCAGCAGTTACATTCAGGGAGGTGAAAAACTGTTTTTT. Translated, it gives CASSYIQGGEKLFF.

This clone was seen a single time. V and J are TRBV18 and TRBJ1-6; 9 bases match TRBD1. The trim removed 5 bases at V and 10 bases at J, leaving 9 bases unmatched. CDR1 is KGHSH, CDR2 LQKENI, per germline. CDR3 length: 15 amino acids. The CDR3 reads CASSGVQGARSPLHF. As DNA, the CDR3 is TGTGCCAGCTCAGGGGTACAGGGGGCGAGGTCACCCCTCCACTTT. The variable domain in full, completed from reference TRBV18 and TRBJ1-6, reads NAGVMQNPRHLVRRRGQEARLRCSPMKGHSHVYWYRQLPEEGLKFMVYLQKENIIDESGMPKERFSAEFPKEGPSILRIQQVVRGDSAAYFCASSGVQGARSPLHFGNGTRLTVT.

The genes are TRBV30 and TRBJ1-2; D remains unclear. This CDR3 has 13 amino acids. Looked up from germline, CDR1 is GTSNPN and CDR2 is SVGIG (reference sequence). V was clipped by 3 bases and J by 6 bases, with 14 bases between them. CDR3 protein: CAWRLGTTDGYTF. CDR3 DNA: TGTGCCTGGAGATTGGGTACTACTGATGGCTACACCTTC.

The CDR3, as DNA: TGTGCCAGCAGCTTGGTAGGGGCCTATACTAATGACGGACTGTTTTTT. Protein: CASSLVGAYTNDGLFF. The chain carries TRBV5-6 and TRBJ1-4; D perhaps matches TRBD1 (5 bases). Germline V gene data show CDR1 as SGHDT and CDR2 as YYEEEE. Trimming stripped 0 bases from V and 13 bases from J, with 22 bases between. The CDR3 length is 16 residues.

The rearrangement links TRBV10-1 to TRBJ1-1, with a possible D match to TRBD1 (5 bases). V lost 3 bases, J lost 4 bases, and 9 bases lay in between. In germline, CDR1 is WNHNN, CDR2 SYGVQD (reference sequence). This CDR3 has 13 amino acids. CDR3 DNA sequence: TGCGCCAGCAGTGACAGGGAGGTCACTGAAGCTTTCTTT. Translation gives CASSDREVTEAFF.

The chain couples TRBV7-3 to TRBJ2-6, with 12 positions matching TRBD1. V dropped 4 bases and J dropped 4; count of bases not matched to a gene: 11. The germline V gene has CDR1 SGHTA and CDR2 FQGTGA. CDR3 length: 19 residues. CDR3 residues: CASSWLPGQGAPGANVLTF. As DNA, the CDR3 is TGTGCCAGCAGCTGGCTACCGGGACAGGGGGCGCCCGGGGCCAACGTCCTGACTTTC.

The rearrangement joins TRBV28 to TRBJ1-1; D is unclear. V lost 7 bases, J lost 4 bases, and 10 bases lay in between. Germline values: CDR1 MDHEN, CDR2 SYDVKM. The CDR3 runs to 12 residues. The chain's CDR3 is CASTWAGTEAFF. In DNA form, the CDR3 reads TGTGCCAGCACCTGGGCCGGCACTGAAGCTTTCTTT.